This entry concerns a single T cell receptor beta chain. This sample is part of a study of T-cell memory formation after mild COVID-19. V was trimmed by 0 bases and J by 5 bases, leaving 14 bases between them. The CDR3 covers 15 residues. The germline V gene encodes CDR1 LGHNA and CDR2 YSLEER. TCRdb fed the 5' RACE reads into MiXCR, producing one record per CDR3 protein. The repertoire holds under 550,000 distinct CDR3 sequences, with 18% as singletons. V usage is TRBV4-3 and J usage is TRBJ2-7; D perhaps matches TRBD1 (6 bases). Sequencing input: PBMCs or a T cell subset sorted from them (not recorded which). The sequence was obtained from a man aged 18 to 35 who had mild COVID-19 (a few samples of this study predate the infection). Cell type and time point are not known. This chain's CDR3 is CASSQERLGTNEQYF. The CDR3 DNA sequence: TGCGCCAGCAGCCAAGAACGGCTGGGGACAAACGAGCAGTACTTC.